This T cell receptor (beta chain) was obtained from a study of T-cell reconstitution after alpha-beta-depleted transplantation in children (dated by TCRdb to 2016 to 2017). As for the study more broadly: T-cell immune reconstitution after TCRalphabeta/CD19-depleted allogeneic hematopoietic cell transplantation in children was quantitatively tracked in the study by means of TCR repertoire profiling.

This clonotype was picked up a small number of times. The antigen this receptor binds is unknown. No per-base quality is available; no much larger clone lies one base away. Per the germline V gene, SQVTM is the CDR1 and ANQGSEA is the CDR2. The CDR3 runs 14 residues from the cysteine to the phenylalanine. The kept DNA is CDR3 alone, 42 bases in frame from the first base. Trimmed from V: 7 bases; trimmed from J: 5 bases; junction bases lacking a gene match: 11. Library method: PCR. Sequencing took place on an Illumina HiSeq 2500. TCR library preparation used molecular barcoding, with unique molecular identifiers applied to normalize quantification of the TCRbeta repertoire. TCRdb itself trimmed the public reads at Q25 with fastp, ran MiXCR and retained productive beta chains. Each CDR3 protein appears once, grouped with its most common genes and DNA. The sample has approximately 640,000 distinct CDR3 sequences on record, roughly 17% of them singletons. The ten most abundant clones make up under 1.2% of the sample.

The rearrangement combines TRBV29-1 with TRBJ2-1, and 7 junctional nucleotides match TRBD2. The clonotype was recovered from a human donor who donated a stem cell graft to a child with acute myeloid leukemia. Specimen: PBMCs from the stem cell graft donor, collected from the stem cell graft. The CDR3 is CSGLVSGGDNEQFF. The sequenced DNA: TGCAGCGGTCTTGTTTCTGGGGGGGACAATGAGCAGTTCTTC.